Below are 4 T cell receptor beta chains sequenced from a single sample in a study of blood T cell repertoires in COVID-19. Here immunoSEQ multiplex PCR was the method, and the copy in TCRdb shows in-frame clones only, minus some. This table has over 65,000 clones, approximately 86% appearing once. Sequencing was performed on peripheral blood. These receptor sequences come from a man at least 80 years old with COVID-19, enrolled during active disease.

The chain couples TRBV5-6 to TRBJ1-2; tentative D call: TRBD1 (6 bases). The CDR3 length is 13 residues. In germline, CDR1 is SGHDT, CDR2 YYEEEE. The V and J ends lost 0 bases and 6 bases respectively, with 9 bases between them. The CDR3 DNA is TGTGCCAGCAGCTTGGGCAGGACAGATGGCTACACCTTC. Protein sequence: CASSLGRTDGYTF.

The chain uses TRBV21-1 and TRBJ1-5; whether TRBD1, the table's D call, matches the DNA was not checked. TRBV21-1 is shown as a pseudogene. The length of the CDR3 is 13 residues. This chain's CDR3 is CASSKLRGQDQHF. The CDR3 bases are TGTGCCAGCAGCAAACTAAGGGGACAGGACCAGCATTTT.

The V gene is TRBV9, the J gene TRBJ1-3, with a tentative D call TRBD1 (6 bases). V lost 4 bases and J 1 base, leaving 18 bases between the germline ends. Per the germline V gene, CDR1 is SGDLS and CDR2 is YYNGEE. This CDR3 is 17 amino acids long. As DNA, the CDR3 is TGTGCCAGCAGCTTGGGGGCCGGGGTGCGGTCTGGAAACACCATATATTTT. It yields the protein CASSLGAGVRSGNTIYF.

This chain links TRBV19 with TRBJ2-2; 10 bases agree with TRBD1. The CDR3 has 16 amino acids. V gave up 6 bases and J gave up 1 base; unmatched junction bases: 5. Germline V gene data show CDR1 as LNHDA and CDR2 as SQIVND (reference sequence). DNA for the CDR3: TGTGCCAGTAGGAGGGGACAGGGGATGAACACCGGGGAGCTGTTTTTT. It is translated as CASRRGQGMNTGELFF.